This TCR beta chain came from a study of cytomegalovirus exposure and HLA in healthy donors. On the study more broadly: Caucasian-associated ancestry cluster membership applied to just over 80% of under 450 genotyped donors. The study's findings and limits: Earlier analysis looked at TCR beta V segments, and most were productive about 87% or about 30% of the time. It was reported that the classifier diagnosed cytomegalovirus status with high specificity and sensitivity in both the original and validation cohorts. HLA allele associations emerged for around 16,000 TCR beta sequences in a later analysis, at 0.05 false discovery rate.

As concerns this clone: The antigen is unknown.

Primers for the PCR totalled 60 Vbeta and 13 Jbeta. The method was immunoSEQ multiplex PCR; TCRdb's version includes in-frame clones alone and lacks a portion of them. The sample contains fewer than 200,000 clones, approximately 78% of which appear only once. The CDR3 consists of 11 residues. The germline V gene has CDR1 MNHNY and CDR2 SVGAGI (reference sequence). Trimming pared 6 bases from V and 1 base from J, leaving 3 bases between. This TCR was sampled from a human donor in good health. The sequencing sample was made of PBMCs. The chain has TRBV6-6 and TRBJ2-5; D gene uncertain. The CDR3 protein is CASRLQETQYF. The CDR3 DNA sequence: TGTGCCAGCAGACTCCAAGAGACCCAGTACTTC.